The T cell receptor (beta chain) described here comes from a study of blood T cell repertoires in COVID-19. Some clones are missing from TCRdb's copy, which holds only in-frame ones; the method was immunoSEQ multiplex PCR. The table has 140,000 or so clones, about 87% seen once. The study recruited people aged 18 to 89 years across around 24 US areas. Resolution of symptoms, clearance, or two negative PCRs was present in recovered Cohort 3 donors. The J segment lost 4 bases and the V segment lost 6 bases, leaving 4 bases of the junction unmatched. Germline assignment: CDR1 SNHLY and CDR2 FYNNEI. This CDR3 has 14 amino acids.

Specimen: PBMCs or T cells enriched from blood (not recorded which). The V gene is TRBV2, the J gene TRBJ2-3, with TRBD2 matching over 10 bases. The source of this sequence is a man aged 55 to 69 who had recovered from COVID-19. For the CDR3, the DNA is TGTGCCAGCAGCCCAACTAGCGGGGCAGATACGCAGTATTTT. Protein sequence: CASSPTSGADTQYF.